The 14 T cell receptor beta chains presented below share a single source sample, sequenced in a study of low-dose radiotherapy and immunotherapy resistance in tumors. Primers targeting TRAV and TRBV primed first-strand cDNA, covering alpha and beta chains. A constant-region primer paired with the V-primer adapter amplified TCRs over about 20 PCR cycles. TCRdb re-called the reads through MiXCR, storing one row per CDR3 protein. The table has under 110,000 distinct CDR3 sequences, 20% seen once. Specified time point: after trial treatment. The treatment here: LDRT plus nivolumab, ipilimumab, low-dose cyclophosphamide and aspirin (RACIN trial). This material consisted of PBMCs, taken after low-dose radiotherapy plus immunotherapy. The receptors were sampled from a male donor with prostate cancer.

This clonotype has ten or more counts. The V gene is TRBV5-6, the J gene TRBJ1-3; D ambiguous. V was clipped by 0 bases and J by 0 bases, with 10 bases between them. The germline CDR1 and CDR2 sequences are SGHDT and YYEEEE. CDR3 length equals 16 residues. CDR3 DNA sequence: TGTGCCAGCAGCTTGGATCCAGGACGCTCTGGAAACACCATATATTTT. It encodes CASSLDPGRSGNTIYF.

This clonotype was seen at least ten times. The rearrangement links TRBV6-5 to TRBJ1-2, with D perhaps TRBD1 (5 bases). Germline CDR1 reads MNHEY; CDR2 reads SVGAGI. Trimming cost V 6 bases and J 3 bases, with 11 bases left between them. The CDR3 spans 13 residues. The CDR3 protein is CASSPGGDYGYTF. CDR3 nucleotides: TGTGCCAGCAGCCCCGGAGGGGACTATGGCTACACCTTC.

This clonotype was observed at least ten times. The CDR3 spells CASSLPGTAYGYTF. The CDR3 nucleotides are TGCGCCAGCAGCCTCCCTGGGACGGCCTATGGCTACACCTTC. The chain employs TRBV4-1 and TRBJ1-2, with D possibly matching TRBD1 (5 bases). Trimming shortened V by 4 bases and J by 4 bases, and 13 bases separated the two germline ends. The CDR3 sequence is 14 residues long. Germline-derived CDR1 and CDR2 are MGHRA and YSYEKL.

Here the CDR3 DNA reads TGTGCCAGCAGTGTGGCGACCCCTTTAGAGCAGTTCTTC. This encodes CASSVATPLEQFF. The genes are TRBV2 and TRBJ2-1; no clear D gene. The CDR3 loop spans 13 amino acids. The germline V gene encodes CDR1 SNHLY and CDR2 FYNNEI. The V gene lost 4 bases and the J gene lost 10 bases, with 14 bases spanning the gap.

Ten or more counts support this clonotype. The rearrangement uses TRBV2 and TRBJ1-2, with D perhaps matching TRBD1 (6 bases). The CDR3 consists of 13 residues. V lost 6 bases, J lost 4 bases, and 12 bases lay in between. The V gene's germline CDR1 is SNHLY and CDR2 FYNNEI. The CDR3, as DNA: TGTGCCAGCAGCCGGGACATTACCTATGGCTACACCTTC. Amino acids: CASSRDITYGYTF.

This clonotype was seen at least ten times. J is TRBJ2-1 and V is TRBV5-1; 11 positions match TRBD2. CDR1 is SGHRS, CDR2 YFSETQ, per germline. CDR3 size: 16 residues. Unmatched junction bases numbered 7, after V lost 3 bases and J lost 5 bases. Here the CDR3 reads CASSYAGTSGNNEQFF. In nucleotides, the CDR3 is TGCGCCAGCAGCTACGCCGGGACTAGCGGAAACAATGAGCAGTTCTTC.

Of note for this clonotype: A much larger clone sits a single nucleotide away, making a read error possible. The V and J genes are TRBV20-1 and TRBJ2-7; D is unclear. The CDR3 spans 13 residues. In germline, CDR1 is DFQATT, CDR2 SNEGSKA (reference sequence). This CDR3 is CSSRESAAGEQYF. DNA for the CDR3: TGCAGTTCTAGAGAGTCAGCTGCTGGGGAGCAGTACTTC.

About this clonotype itself: It is likely a read error: a sequence one base away is far more abundant. The V and J genes are TRBV7-3 and TRBJ2-1; a weak D match, TRBD1 (6 bases). The germline V gene encodes CDR1 SGHTA and CDR2 FQGTGA. This CDR3 has 17 residues. V lost 4 bases and J 2 bases, leaving 18 bases between the germline ends. CDR3 sequence: CASSSGTGRYTYNEQFF. DNA for the CDR3: TGTGCCAGCAGCTCGGGTACAGGGAGATACACCTACAATGAGCAGTTCTTC.

This clonotype occurred many times. The CDR3 nucleotides read TGCAGTGCTAGAGACAGGAGGGCCTACGAGCAGTACTTC. Translating it yields CSARDRRAYEQYF. The V gene is TRBV20-1, the J gene TRBJ2-7, with TRBD2 as a possible D gene (6 bases). V lost 0 bases, J lost 2 bases, and 8 bases lay in between. Germline V gene data show CDR1 as DFQATT and CDR2 as SNEGSKA (reference sequence). The CDR3 totals 13 residues.

This clonotype has just a few counts. V and J are TRBV19 and TRBJ2-3; 10 bases align to TRBD2. With 1 base clipped from V and 5 bases from J, the junction kept 6 bases outside the gene matches. Germline V gene lookup returns CDR1 LNHDA and CDR2 SQIVND (reference sequence). This CDR3 has 16 amino acids. This CDR3 reads CASSIGPAGGQDTQYF. The CDR3 coding sequence is TGTGCCAGTAGTATAGGCCCAGCGGGGGGGCAAGATACGCAGTATTTT.

The chain links TRBV15 to TRBJ2-1, with TRBD2 as a possible D gene (5 bases). The CDR3 covers 14 residues. V lost 5 bases, J lost 4 bases, and 12 bases lay in between. Germline values: CDR1 LNHNV, CDR2 YYDKDF (reference sequence). The DNA of the CDR3 is TGTGCCACCAGCGAGGGATTTCGATACAATGAGCAGTTCTTC. Protein sequence: CATSEGFRYNEQFF.

The J gene is TRBJ1-1, the V gene TRBV5-6, with 8 nucleotides matching TRBD1. V was clipped by 4 bases and J by 1 base; unmatched bases: 6. Looked up from germline, CDR1 is SGHDT and CDR2 is YYEEEE. The CDR3 is 15 amino acids. The CDR3 DNA reads TGTGCCAGCAGCCCGACAGGGGTACGGAACACTGAAGCTTTCTTT. As protein: CASSPTGVRNTEAFF.

CDR3 nucleotide sequence: TGTGCCAGCAGACTCGACCACTCCTACGAGCAGTACTTC. Its translation: CASRLDHSYEQYF. The chain uses TRBV6-2 or TRBV6-3 and TRBJ2-7; D unclear. Trimming left V 6 bases short and J 0 bases short, with 9 bases between. This CDR3 is 13 amino acids long. CDR1 and CDR2 (germline): MNHEY, SVGEGT.

This clonotype was detected only a few times. The chain employs TRBV18 and TRBJ2-1; D is unclear. This CDR3 has 12 amino acids. Germline-derived CDR1 and CDR2 are KGHSH and LQKENI. V lost 1 base to trimming and J lost 7 bases, with 5 bases between them. The CDR3, as DNA: TGTGCCAGCTCACCACTGGCAAATGAGCAGTTCTTC. It translates to CASSPLANEQFF.